Following are 28 T cell receptor beta chains from one sample sequenced in a study of blood T cell repertoires in COVID-19. Sequencing used immunoSEQ multiplex PCR; TCRdb keeps in-frame clones, though not all of them. Of under 130,000 clones detected, 85% to 90% appear once; the ten largest clones hold 32%. Sequencing used peripheral blood. The receptor source for this set is a woman older than 75 with acute or convalescent COVID-19.

The gene calls are TRBV5-4 and TRBJ2-5; TRBD2 aligns across 14 bases. CDR1 and CDR2 (germline): SGHNT, YYREEE (reference sequence). J lost 4 bases, V lost 4 bases, and 6 bases had no gene match. This CDR3 region has 16 residues. CDR3 protein: CASSHRLAGGLETQYF. CDR3 bases: TGTGCCAGCAGCCACCGACTAGCGGGGGGGCTAGAGACCCAGTACTTC.

The gene calls are TRBV19 and TRBJ1-1; weak D call: TRBD1 (5 bases). The V end lost 7 bases, the J end lost 0 bases, and 12 bases lay between the germline ends. In germline, CDR1 is LNHDA, CDR2 SQIVND (reference sequence). This CDR3 has 14 amino acids. The CDR3 sequence is CASKDGHMNTEAFF. CDR3 coding DNA: TGTGCCAGTAAGGACGGACACATGAACACTGAAGCTTTCTTT.

The chain employs TRBV3-1 (or the pseudogene TRBV3-2) and TRBJ1-2, with D maybe TRBD1 (6 bases). Per germline, CDR1 LGHDT and CDR2 YNNKEL (reference sequence). The V end lost 4 bases, the J end lost 5 bases, and 14 bases lay between the germline ends. The CDR3 consists of 14 residues. The CDR3 here is CASSPPGQLYGYTF. CDR3 nucleotides: TGTGCCAGCAGCCCCCCCGGACAGCTATATGGCTACACCTTC.

V is TRBV27 and J is TRBJ2-7; 8 bases map to TRBD1. The length of the CDR3 is 14 residues. The germline V gene encodes CDR1 MNHEY and CDR2 SMNVEV (reference sequence). The trim removed 3 bases at V and 3 bases at J, leaving 4 bases unmatched. The CDR3 protein is CASSFRDRNYEQYF. In nucleotides, the CDR3 is TGTGCCAGCAGTTTCCGGGACAGGAACTACGAGCAGTACTTC.

This chain links TRBV19 with TRBJ2-7; the D gene is possibly TRBD2 (5 bases). V was cut by 2 bases and J by 3 bases, with 11 bases left in between. The CDR3 sequence is 14 residues long. CDR1 is LNHDA, CDR2 SQIVND, per germline (reference sequence). The CDR3 protein is CASSISSGFYEQYF. The CDR3 DNA sequence: TGTGCCAGTAGTATAAGTTCGGGATTCTACGAGCAGTACTTC.

The CDR3 loop is CASSLSGDNYGYTF. In DNA, the CDR3 is TGCGCCAGCAGCTTGTCAGGGGATAACTATGGCTACACCTTC. The gene calls are TRBV5-1 and TRBJ1-2; D may be TRBD1 (6 bases). With 1 base removed from V and 1 base from J, the gap between germline ends came to 8 bases. The CDR3 has 14 amino acids. Germline assignment: CDR1 SGHRS and CDR2 YFSETQ.

This chain joins TRBV19 and TRBJ2-7, with D tentatively TRBD1 (6 bases). CDR3 length equals 13 residues. With 5 bases removed from V and 8 bases from J, the gap between germline ends came to 16 bases. Germline lookup yields CDR1 LNHDA and CDR2 SQIVND (reference sequence). In nucleotides, the CDR3 is TGTGCCAGTAGTGTCCAAGGGGGACAAAAGCAGTACTTC. It encodes CASSVQGGQKQYF.

In this sample, this clone turned up once. This chain uses TRBV11-2 with TRBJ2-1, with D maybe TRBD2 (5 bases). The CDR3 is made up of 15 amino acids. Germline V gives CDR1 SGHAT, CDR2 FQNNGV. Trimming cost V 1 base and J 6 bases, with 13 bases left between them. The CDR3 reads CASSLVGVFSNEQFF. The CDR3 DNA is TGTGCCAGCAGCTTAGTCGGGGTTTTCTCCAATGAGCAGTTCTTC.

V and J are TRBV28 and TRBJ2-7, with a weak D call TRBD1 (6 bases). Germline CDR1 MDHEN, CDR2 SYDVKM. This CDR3 has 14 residues. V was pared by 3 bases and J by 5 bases, with 14 bases between. CDR3 sequence reads: CASSFWGQRDEQYF. CDR3 in DNA: TGTGCCAGCAGTTTTTGGGGGCAAAGAGACGAGCAGTACTTC. The variable domain in full, completed from reference TRBV28 and TRBJ2-7, reads DVKVTQSSRYLVKRTGEKVFLECVQDMDHENMFWYRQDPGLGLRLIYFSYDVKMKEKGDIPEGYSVSREKKERFSLILESASTNQTSMYLCASSFWGQRDEQYFGPGTRLTVT.

The V and J genes are TRBV5-1 and TRBJ1-1, with 7 positions matching TRBD1. Germline CDR1 is SGHRS and CDR2 is YFSETQ. With 3 bases clipped from V and 5 bases from J, the junction kept 4 bases outside the gene matches. This CDR3 is built from 13 residues. The CDR3 region is CASSSQGTTEAFF. The CDR3 region has the DNA TGCGCCAGCAGCTCACAGGGGACTACTGAAGCTTTCTTT.

The V and J genes are TRBV28 and TRBJ2-3, with 8 bases aligning to TRBD1. V dropped 11 bases and J dropped 2; count of bases not matched to a gene: 12. The length of the CDR3 is 15 residues. Germline CDR1 MDHEN, CDR2 SYDVKM. CDR3 sequence reads: CALGAGTGNTDTQYF. Here the CDR3 DNA reads TGTGCCCTGGGGGCCGGGACAGGTAACACAGATACGCAGTATTTT.

This chain links TRBV2 with TRBJ1-1; 8 bases match TRBD1. The CDR3 sequence is 14 residues long. Germline V gene lookup returns CDR1 SNHLY and CDR2 FYNNEI. After removal of 11 bases from V and 0 bases from J, the junction contained 8 bases not matched to a gene. For the CDR3, the DNA is TGTGCCCGTGGACAGGGTCCTATGAACACTGAAGCTTTCTTT. This translates into CARGQGPMNTEAFF.

This clone turned up a few times. The chain has TRBV6-5 and TRBJ2-2; 9 bases agree with TRBD1. V dropped 8 bases and J dropped 6; count of bases not matched to a gene: 7. There are 14 residues in the CDR3. The germline V gene encodes CDR1 MNHEY and CDR2 SVGAGI. The DNA of the CDR3 is TGTGCCAGCTCGGACAGGGGAGAGTCCGGGGAGCTGTTTTTT. As protein: CASSDRGESGELFF.

The chain combines TRBV7-8 with TRBJ1-4; D is ambiguous. CDR3 length equals 12 residues. Germline V lookup: CDR1 SGHVS, CDR2 FQNEAQ. V lost 4 bases to trimming and J lost 6 bases, with 6 bases between them. The CDR3 is CASSYSYEKLFF. The CDR3, as DNA: TGTGCCAGCAGCTACTCTTATGAAAAACTGTTTTTT.

The genes are TRBV3-1 (or the pseudogene TRBV3-2) and TRBJ1-1; 7 bases match TRBD1. This CDR3 contains 12 residues. V was clipped by 5 bases and J by 6 bases; unmatched bases: 3. CDR1 LGHDT and CDR2 YNNKEL come from the germline V gene (reference sequence). CDR3 region: CASSTTGAEAFF. The CDR3 DNA reads as TGTGCCAGCAGCACAACAGGGGCTGAAGCTTTCTTT.

CDR3 DNA sequence: TGTGCCAGCAGCTTAGCTGGGGGGGAGGCCTACAATGAGCAGTTCTTC. Amino acid sequence: CASSLAGGEAYNEQFF. V gene TRBV11-2 combines with J gene TRBJ2-1, with 7 bases aligning to TRBD2. This CDR3 region has 16 residues. V lost 1 base, J lost 2 bases, and 5 bases stayed unmatched. CDR1 and CDR2 from the germline V gene are SGHAT and FQNNGV.

This chain connects TRBV6-5 to TRBJ2-7; 8 nucleotides align to TRBD2. CDR1 and CDR2 from the germline V gene are MNHEY and SVGAGI. V was pared by 6 bases and J by 5 bases, with 6 bases of the junction left unmatched. The CDR3 is 13 residues long. In nucleotides, the CDR3 is TGTGCCAGCAGATCCCTCGGGAGGGACGAGCAGTACTTC. Protein: CASRSLGRDEQYF.

This chain uses TRBV5-4 with TRBJ2-5; no reliable D call. Trimming shortened V by 3 bases and J by 3 bases, and 15 bases separated the two germline ends. The CDR3 runs to 15 residues. The germline V gene encodes CDR1 SGHNT and CDR2 YYREEE (reference sequence). Written as DNA, the CDR3 is TGTGCCAGCAGCTCCGACTTGACCCCGAAAGAGACCCAGTACTTC. This translates into CASSSDLTPKETQYF.

This rearrangement joins TRBV7-2 to TRBJ2-3, with 8 bases aligning to TRBD2. CDR3 length equals 16 residues. CDR1 and CDR2 (germline): SGHTA, FQGNSA. V was pared by 0 bases and J by 5 bases, with 7 bases of the junction left unmatched. CDR3 DNA sequence: TGTGCCAGCAGCTTAGCCCCGGGGGGGCTTCAAGATACGCAGTATTTT. Translated: CASSLAPGGLQDTQYF.

The V and J genes are TRBV4-1 and TRBJ2-7, with 7 positions matching TRBD1. V shed 2 bases and J 6 bases; nucleotides not matched to a gene: 7. Germline CDR1 and CDR2: MGHRA and YSYEKL. The CDR3 sequence is 14 residues long. CDR3 bases: TGCGCCAGCAGCCAACCGTCGACAGGGCGCGAGCAGTACTTC. This translates into CASSQPSTGREQYF.

The V and J genes are TRBV5-1 and TRBJ1-1; 10 bases agree with TRBD1. The CDR3 has 13 amino acids. The V and J ends lost 7 bases and 0 bases, in that order; junction bases with no gene match: 0. The germline V gene encodes CDR1 SGHRS and CDR2 YFSETQ. The CDR3 loop reads CASGQGVNTEAFF. The CDR3 DNA is TGCGCCAGCGGACAGGGGGTGAACACTGAAGCTTTCTTT.

The chain is built from TRBV28 and TRBJ2-2, with D perhaps matching TRBD1 (5 bases). This CDR3 has 16 residues. V was cut by 7 bases and J by 5 bases, with 20 bases left in between. Germline-derived CDR1 and CDR2 are MDHEN and SYDVKM. In nucleotides, the CDR3 is TGTGCCAGCACCAAACCAGGGCACCTAGGGACCGGGGAGCTGTTTTTT. Its protein is CASTKPGHLGTGELFF.

The chain joins TRBV12-3 or TRBV12-4 to TRBJ2-5; D is uncertain. CDR3 length equals 13 residues. Trimming pared 6 bases from V and 0 bases from J, leaving 8 bases between. Written as DNA, the CDR3 is TGTGCCAGCAGCTTGGCAGACCAAGAGACCCAGTACTTC. This codes for CASSLADQETQYF.

The V gene is TRBV5-1, the J gene TRBJ2-1, with D possibly matching TRBD1 (6 bases). The CDR3 spans 14 residues. The V end was cut by 0 bases, the J end by 8 bases, with 12 bases between. Germline CDR1 and CDR2: SGHRS and YFSETQ. CDR3 DNA: TGCGCCAGCAGCTTGGGCAGGGGTCGCGATGAGCAGTTCTTC. Translation gives CASSLGRGRDEQFF.

This rearrangement joins TRBV28 to TRBJ2-5, with TRBD1 as a possible D gene (6 bases). V shed 6 bases and J shed 1 base, with 15 bases lying between them. This CDR3 has 15 amino acids. Per the germline V gene, CDR1 is MDHEN and CDR2 is SYDVKM. CDR3 region: CASSRFRTVQETQYF. The DNA for the CDR3 is TGTGCCAGCAGCCGCTTTAGGACAGTCCAAGAGACCCAGTACTTC.

This chain connects TRBV19 to TRBJ1-2; 9 bases match TRBD1. The CDR3 contains 14 residues. Germline-derived CDR1 and CDR2 are LNHDA and SQIVND (reference sequence). J was trimmed by 4 bases and V by 7 bases; bases with no gene match: 7. This CDR3 reads CASIQTGGGYGYTF. As DNA, the CDR3 is TGTGCCAGTATCCAGACAGGGGGAGGCTATGGCTACACCTTC.

The chain is built from TRBV4-3 and TRBJ1-1; possible D gene TRBD1, 5 bases. Germline values: CDR1 LGHNA, CDR2 YSLEER. The CDR3 covers 13 residues. Trimming pared 0 bases from V and 7 bases from J, leaving 9 bases between. The CDR3 protein is CASSQEPGGEAFF. CDR3 nucleotides: TGCGCCAGCAGCCAAGAACCGGGGGGTGAAGCTTTCTTT.

V is TRBV5-1 and J is TRBJ1-2; D is ambiguous. This CDR3 is built from 15 residues. Germline V gives CDR1 SGHRS, CDR2 YFSETQ. The V end was cut by 0 bases, the J end by 4 bases, with 13 bases between. The CDR3 sequence is CASSLGVTASYGYTF. The CDR3, as DNA: TGCGCCAGCAGCTTGGGGGTGACGGCTAGCTATGGCTACACCTTC.